This T cell receptor beta chain was identified in a study of CD8 T cells in ankylosing spondylitis. The CDR3 extends over 15 amino acids. Trimming pared 3 bases from V and 1 base from J, leaving 12 bases between. Germline V lookup: CDR1 ENHRY, CDR2 SYGVKD. TCRdb fed the 5' RACE reads into MiXCR, producing one record per CDR3 protein. The top ten hold roughly 0.51% of the sample, which has 750,000 to 850,000 distinct CDR3 sequences, approximately 10% seen once. Overall study results and limits: What seemed typical of ankylosing spondylitis blood was a TCR beta motif built from about eight highly homologous variants. Reactive arthritis synovial fluid and blood previously showed some of these motif variants.

This clonotype turned up a few times. Its antigen is not known. The origin of this receptor is a male donor with ankylosing spondylitis. The sequenced material came from blood, either unsorted or a sorted T cell fraction (not recorded which). V gene TRBV10-3 combines with J gene TRBJ1-2; tentatively, D is TRBD1 (5 bases). CDR3 residues: CAISDGTLNNYGYTF. The CDR3 nucleotides read TGTGCCATCAGTGACGGGACCCTGAATAACTATGGCTACACCTTC.